The T cell receptor (beta chain) under discussion was sequenced for a study of blood T cell repertoires in COVID-19. This table comes from immunoSEQ multiplex PCR, and its TCRdb copy is limited to in-frame clones, with some not included. The sample has around 300,000 clones, approximately 88% seen once. The specimen was peripheral blood. This receptor was obtained from a woman under 40 with COVID-19, enrolled during active disease.

In DNA form, the CDR3 reads TGCGCCAGCAAGGGGGATCGGGGAAATGAAGCTTTCTTT. It translates to CASKGDRGNEAFF. The chain has TRBV5-1 and TRBJ1-1; D is perhaps TRBD1 (6 bases). V lost 6 bases and J lost 7, with 16 bases in between. CDR1 is SGHRS and CDR2 is YFSETQ in the germline V gene. CDR3 length: 13 amino acids.